This T cell receptor beta chain was sequenced in a study of cytomegalovirus exposure and HLA in healthy donors. V lost 4 bases, J lost 5 bases, and 12 bases lay in between. The CDR3 is 14 residues long. CDR1 is SEHNR and CDR2 is FQNEAQ in the germline V gene (reference sequence). This clone was detected only a few times. PCR amplification relied on 60 Vbeta primers (plus 13 Jbeta primers). Sequencing used immunoSEQ multiplex PCR; TCRdb keeps in-frame clones, though not all of them. The sample carries 150,000 to 200,000 clones, over 60% recorded once. This chain uses TRBV7-9 with TRBJ2-1; D remains ambiguous. The sequenced sample consisted of PBMCs. This TCR was sampled from a woman in her 40s in good health and CMV-seronegative. In DNA form, the CDR3 reads TGTGCCAGCAGCTCCCGTACCTACGACAATGAGCAGTTCTTC. Its protein product is CASSSRTYDNEQFF.